The entry below gives a single T cell receptor (beta chain) sequence along with its context. These data are taken from a study of blood T cell repertoires in COVID-19. In the original analysis: From reference gene primer amplification, estimates of nucleated cell counts were derived. Assay: immunoSEQ multiplex PCR; the TCRdb copy retains only in-frame clones and omits some. V, J and clone size derive from that table, while D and trimming were established from the DNA sequence. The sample includes over 90,000 clones, over 75% of them seen just once. In germline, CDR1 is SGDLS, CDR2 YYNGEE. The CDR3 covers 17 residues. V lost 2 bases, J lost 3 bases, and 8 bases stayed unmatched.

The TCR originated in a man over 45 with acute or convalescent COVID-19. The material sequenced was peripheral blood. This chain connects TRBV9 to TRBJ2-6; 7 nucleotides match TRBD1. Here the CDR3 reads CASSVRTGEGGANVLTF. The CDR3 DNA reads TGTGCCAGCAGCGTGAGGACAGGAGAGGGTGGGGCCAACGTCCTGACTTTC.